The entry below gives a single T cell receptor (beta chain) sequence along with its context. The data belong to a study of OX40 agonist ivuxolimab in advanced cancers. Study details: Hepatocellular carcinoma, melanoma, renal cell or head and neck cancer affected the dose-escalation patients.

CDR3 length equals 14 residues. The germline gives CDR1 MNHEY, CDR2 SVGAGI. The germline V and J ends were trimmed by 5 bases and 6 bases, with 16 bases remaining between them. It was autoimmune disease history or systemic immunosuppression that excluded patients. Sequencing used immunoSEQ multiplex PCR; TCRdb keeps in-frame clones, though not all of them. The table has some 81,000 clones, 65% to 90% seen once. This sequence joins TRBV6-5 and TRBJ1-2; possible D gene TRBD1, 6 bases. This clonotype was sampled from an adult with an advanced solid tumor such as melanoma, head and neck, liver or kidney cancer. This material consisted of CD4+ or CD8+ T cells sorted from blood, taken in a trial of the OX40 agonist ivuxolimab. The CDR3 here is CASSSLGGADGYTF. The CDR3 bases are TGTGCCAGCAGTAGTCTGGGGGGCGCTGATGGCTACACCTTC.